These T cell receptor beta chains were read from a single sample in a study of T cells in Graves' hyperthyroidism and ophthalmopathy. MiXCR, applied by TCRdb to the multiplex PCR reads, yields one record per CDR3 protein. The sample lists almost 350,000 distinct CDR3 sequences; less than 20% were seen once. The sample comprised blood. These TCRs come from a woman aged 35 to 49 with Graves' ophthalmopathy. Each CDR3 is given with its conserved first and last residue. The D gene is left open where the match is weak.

CATSDSGFQETQYF TRBV24-1 . TRBJ2-5
CASSLVDRTYEQYF TRBV28 . TRBJ2-7
CASSLEGAGEQYF TRBV5-1 TRBD1 TRBJ2-7
CASSQGTGNSGANVLTF TRBV4-1 . TRBJ2-6
CASSPGVLGYTF TRBV18 . TRBJ1-2
CASSLGDLDQETQYF TRBV11-2 . TRBJ2-5
CASSTGEWAKNIQYF TRBV27 . TRBJ2-4
CASSPRGQGLTEAFF TRBV11-2 TRBD1 TRBJ1-1
CAWSVTWGEQYF TRBV30 . TRBJ2-7
CASSPTAPRYNEQFF TRBV7-3 . TRBJ2-1
CASTTGAARTIYF TRBV19 . TRBJ1-3
CASSRDQVGIEQYF TRBV6-1 . TRBJ2-7
CASRRGRGAQPQHF TRBV6-1 . TRBJ1-5
CSASLLGYGYTF TRBV20-1 . TRBJ1-2
CASRPGTSSYEQYF TRBV5-1 . TRBJ2-7
CASRWVNYGYTF TRBV2 . TRBJ1-2